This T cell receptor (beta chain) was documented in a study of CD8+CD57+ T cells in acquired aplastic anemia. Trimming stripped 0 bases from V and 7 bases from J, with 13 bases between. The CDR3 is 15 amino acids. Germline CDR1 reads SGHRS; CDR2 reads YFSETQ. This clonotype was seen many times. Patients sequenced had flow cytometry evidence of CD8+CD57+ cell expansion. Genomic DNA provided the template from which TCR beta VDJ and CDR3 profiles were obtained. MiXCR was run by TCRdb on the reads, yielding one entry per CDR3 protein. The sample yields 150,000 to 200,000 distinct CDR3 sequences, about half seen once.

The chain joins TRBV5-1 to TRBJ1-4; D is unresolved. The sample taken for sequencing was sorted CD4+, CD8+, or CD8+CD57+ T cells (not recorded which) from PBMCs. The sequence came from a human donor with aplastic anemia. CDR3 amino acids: CASSLAKYIPEKLFF. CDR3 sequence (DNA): TGCGCCAGCAGCTTGGCTAAGTATATTCCTGAAAAACTGTTTTTT.